What follows describes a single T cell receptor beta chain. Its antigen is unknown. The input lacks base qualities; no much larger clone sits a single base away. The immunoSEQ Assay, a bias-controlled multiplex PCR, was used to amplify TCRbeta CDR3 regions from genomic DNA. On the study's bioinformatics: The number of nucleated cells in each sample was estimated from the amplification of reference gene primers within the assay. To quantify the absolute abundance of each unique TCRbeta CDR3 rearrangement, sequence reads were collapsed and filtered. For each sample, productive Simpson clonality was calculated by taking the square root of Simpson's diversity index across productive rearrangements. Held by TCRdb, this immuneACCESS table contains in-frame sequences only and omits some clones. Under half of the omission traces to an unresolved V gene where checked; the cause of the rest is unknown. The DNA gave D and trimming, while V, J and clone size come from that table. The sample records 150,000 to 250,000 clones, about four fifths of which are singletons. Around 5.4% of the sample is taken by the ten largest.

The data are from a study of blood T cell repertoires in COVID-19 (dated by TCRdb to the early 2020s). Broadly, across the study: Samples from collaborators originated in the United States, Italy and Spain and spanned both the acute and convalescent phases of COVID-19. The prospective study material was composed of cDNA or gDNA derived from T cells, B-cell-depleted T cells, or PBMCs. Subjects who had been exposed to COVID-19, were actively infected with it, or had recovered from it provided the deeply sampled blood TCRbeta repertoires that made up the dataset. A freely available public database, intended as a resource for researchers studying the immune response to SARS-CoV-2, is where the repertoires were released. The samples were drawn from two sources: the first 160 participants of the ongoing ImmuneRACE study, and 1,254 subjects contributed by 6 global collaborators. Nearly every sample came with metadata listing a de-identified subject ID, COVID-19 status, age in years and sex. Where available, HLA class I and class II types were obtained from metadata supplied by the sample provider rather than from assay-based typing.

According to the germline V gene, CDR1 reads SGHRS and CDR2 reads YFSETQ. From the cysteine through the phenylalanine, the CDR3 covers 14 amino acids. Only CDR3 DNA is held: 42 bases, read in frame from base 1. Trimming at the junction amounts to 3 bases on V and 4 bases on J, and the germline ends lie 14 bases apart. One collaborating source in Seattle enrolled patients during active infection and followed them longitudinally through the course of disease. Collaborating institutions collected whole blood in K2EDTA tubes following their own protocols. Collaborator samples were shipped for TCRbeta analysis as frozen whole blood, isolated PBMCs, or DNA extracted from either sample type. What the work shows at the level of the full study, not this receptor alone: Clinical and demographic metadata were provided uncurated, with the amount varying by source and participant.

The rearrangement combines TRBV5-1 with TRBJ2-7, with TRBD2 perhaps the D gene, on 6 matching bases. Material for sequencing was peripheral blood. This TCR came from a middle-aged woman with COVID-19, enrolled during active disease. The nucleotides read TGCGCCAGCAGCTCACAAGGAGGGCCGTACGAGCAGTACTTC. Its protein is CASSSQGGPYEQYF.